This T cell receptor (beta chain) was profiled in a study of CD8 T cells in ankylosing spondylitis. The table lists this clonotype with a few counts. TCRdb passed the 5' RACE reads through MiXCR, listing each CDR3 protein once. The data contain around 300,000 distinct CDR3 sequences, 14% to 15% of them singletons. This CDR3 has 14 amino acids. Germline CDR1 reads SNHLY; CDR2 reads FYNNEI. V lost 1 base, J lost 6 bases, and 10 bases lay in between. Sequencing was done on a sample of blood, either unsorted or a sorted T cell fraction (not recorded which). The TCR was taken from a male donor with ankylosing spondylitis or in good health (not recorded which). The J gene is TRBJ2-1, the V gene TRBV2, with D possibly being TRBD2 (5 bases). The CDR3 sequence: CASSEESGPNEQFF. CDR3 bases: TGTGCCAGCAGTGAAGAAAGCGGTCCCAATGAGCAGTTCTTC.